This paragraph covers one T cell receptor beta chain sequence. Its antigen remains unknown. Here immunoSEQ multiplex PCR was the method, and the copy in TCRdb shows in-frame clones only, minus some. The sample has about 15,000 clones; around 80% are singletons. The data originate from a study of cytotoxic CD8 clonotypes in ibrutinib-treated CLL. Study conclusions and caveats: Upon ibrutinib response clonality rose, and upon progression it fell back toward baseline. Collection times varied between progressing and sustained-remission patients.

Losses at the gene ends were 3 bases for V and 0 bases for J; bases not matched to a gene: 16. CDR1 LNHNV and CDR2 YYDKDF come from the germline V gene (reference sequence). The CDR3 length is 20 residues. The receptor was isolated from a human donor with chronic lymphocytic leukemia. The sample in question was PBMCs, obtained before ibrutinib treatment. V gene TRBV15 combines with J gene TRBJ2-1; 8 bases line up with TRBD2. The CDR3 here is CATSRIFYIAGISSYNEQFF. In DNA, the CDR3 is TGTGCCACCAGCAGGATATTTTATATAGCGGGAATAAGCTCCTACAATGAGCAGTTCTTC.